This T cell receptor beta chain derives from a study of T cell responses to AZD1222 COVID-19 vaccine. As for the study in general: Some second doses came at about 4 weeks and others at about 12 weeks; these were pooled. General observations from the study: CD4 TCRs associated with vaccination spanned spike, dominating at 160-218 and 743-854. A mostly white British donor set with more females was recruited, and clonal diversity was possibly underestimated.

About this clone: Its antigen is as yet unknown.

From germline, CDR1 is MDHEN and CDR2 SYDVKM. V was clipped by 2 bases and J by 0 bases, with 10 bases between them. This CDR3 spans 15 amino acids. Repertoires were generated with immunoSEQ multiplex PCR, while TCRdb's copy carries only in-frame clones and drops some. This sample has 130,000 to 150,000 clones; 85% to 90% occur once, and the top ten carry 5% to 6.5%. The chain couples TRBV28 to TRBJ1-2; D unclear. Sequences were derived from peripheral blood, sampled on day 0 of AZD1222 vaccination. This receptor was obtained from an adult in good health. CDR3 in amino acids: CASSLGEWANYGYTF. The CDR3 region has the DNA TGTGCCAGCAGTTTAGGAGAATGGGCTAACTATGGCTACACCTTC.